This passage covers 27 T cell receptor beta chains from one sample sequenced in a study of blood T cell repertoires in COVID-19. Libraries were prepared by immunoSEQ multiplex PCR; TCRdb keeps only in-frame clonotypes and omits some of them. The sample consists of some 250,000 clones, roughly 86% of them appearing once. Specimen: peripheral blood. Receptors were obtained from a human donor in a cohort sampled during active COVID-19.

This clone was observed a few times. Compared with germline, one end of the junction differs, possibly owing to a read error. The chain couples TRBV11-1 to TRBJ2-5; 8 bases are shared with TRBD1. Germline CDR1 reads SGHAT; CDR2 reads FQDESV (reference sequence). The CDR3 has 14 amino acids. CDR3 region: CASSSGQGGAYSDF. The CDR3 nucleotides are TGTGCCAGCAGCTCAGGACAGGGTGGCGCGTATTCGGACTTC.

This clone was observed once. The chain combines TRBV18 with TRBJ1-2; no clear D. This CDR3 region has 13 residues. V was cut by 3 bases and J by 4 bases, with 9 bases left in between. The germline gives CDR1 KGHSH, CDR2 LQKENI. The CDR3 reads CASSPQASYGYTF. The CDR3 DNA sequence: TGTGCCAGCTCACCTCAGGCCAGCTATGGCTACACCTTC.

The chain uses TRBV5-1 and TRBJ2-7; 8 bases fit TRBD1. Germline CDR1 SGHRS, CDR2 YFSETQ. The length of the CDR3 is 15 residues. Trimming cost V 5 bases and J 7 bases; bases outside gene matches: 14. DNA for the CDR3: TGCGCCAGCAGGTCAACCCTAGGACAGGGTGAAGAGCAGTACTTC. Its protein is CASRSTLGQGEEQYF. The full variable domain, rest sourced from reference TRBV5-1 and TRBJ2-7, is KAGVTQTPRYLIKTRGQQVTLSCSPISGHRSVSWYQQTPGQGLQFLFEYFSETQRNKGNFPGRFSGRQFSNSRSEMNVSTLELGDSALYLCASRSTLGQGEEQYFGPGTRLTVT.

The CDR3 protein is CASSGRGQGNTIYF. The DNA for the CDR3 is TGTGCCAGCAGCGGGCGGGGGCAAGGAAACACCATATATTTT. The V gene is TRBV2, the J gene TRBJ1-3; TRBD1 might be the D (6 bases). V shed 6 bases and J shed 4 bases, with 13 bases lying between them. Germline lookup yields CDR1 SNHLY and CDR2 FYNNEI. This CDR3 spans 14 amino acids.

J is TRBJ1-1 and V is TRBV7-8; TRBD1 matches 7 bases. Trimming at V came to 1 base and at J to 2 bases, leaving 7 bases not matched to a gene. Germline V CDR1 and CDR2: SGHVS, FQNEAQ. This CDR3 comprises 16 residues. CDR3 residues: CASSLGTGKQNTEAFF. The CDR3 region has the DNA TGTGCCAGCAGCTTAGGGACAGGAAAACAAAACACTGAAGCTTTCTTT.

This clone was found a few times. The chain couples TRBV29-1 to TRBJ2-5; 8 bases line up with TRBD2. The length of the CDR3 is 14 residues. V lost 2 bases, J lost 4 bases, and 6 bases stayed unmatched. The V gene's germline CDR1 is SQVTM and CDR2 ANQGSEA. The CDR3 loop reads CSVETSGGRETQYF. CDR3 coding DNA: TGCAGCGTTGAAACTAGCGGTGGGCGAGAGACCCAGTACTTC.

The chain carries TRBV19 and TRBJ2-1; 7 bases are shared with TRBD1. In germline, CDR1 is LNHDA, CDR2 SQIVND (reference sequence). J lost 0 bases, V lost 4 bases, and 6 bases had no gene match. The CDR3 sequence is 16 residues long. CDR3 sequence reads: CASSTTTGSSYNEQFF. The CDR3 nucleotides read TGTGCCAGTAGTACAACGACAGGGAGCTCCTACAATGAGCAGTTCTTC.

The chain links TRBV5-1 to TRBJ2-5; 7 positions match TRBD2. CDR3 size: 17 residues. Unmatched junction bases numbered 12, after V lost 4 bases and J lost 0 bases. Per the germline V gene, CDR1 is SGHRS and CDR2 is YFSETQ. CDR3 region: CASSPALAAWYQETQYF. CDR3 in DNA: TGCGCCAGCAGCCCTGCCCTAGCGGCATGGTACCAAGAGACCCAGTACTTC. Full variable domain (remainder filled in from reference TRBV5-1 and TRBJ2-5): KAGVTQTPRYLIKTRGQQVTLSCSPISGHRSVSWYQQTPGQGLQFLFEYFSETQRNKGNFPGRFSGRQFSNSRSEMNVSTLELGDSALYLCASSPALAAWYQETQYFGPGTRLLVL.

This rearrangement joins TRBV28 to TRBJ2-7; TRBD1 agrees at 8 bases. CDR3 length: 15 residues. Losses at the gene ends were 2 bases for V and 4 bases for J; bases not matched to a gene: 7. Per the germline V gene, CDR1 is MDHEN and CDR2 is SYDVKM. This chain's CDR3 is CASSLVGTGGYEQYF. CDR3 sequence (DNA): TGTGCCAGCAGTTTAGTGGGCACAGGGGGATACGAGCAGTACTTC.

This clone appeared a few times. The chain recombines TRBV11-3 with TRBJ2-1, with 11 bases that match TRBD2. The trim removed 5 bases at V and 7 bases at J, leaving 7 bases unmatched. The CDR3 has 15 residues. CDR1 SGHNT and CDR2 YENEEA come from the germline V gene. The CDR3 reads CASSRGTSGLNEQFF. The CDR3 DNA follows: TGTGCCAGCAGCCGCGGGACTAGCGGCTTGAATGAGCAGTTCTTC.

The chain recombines TRBV10-3 with TRBJ2-1; 7 nucleotides match TRBD2. From germline, CDR1 is ENHRY and CDR2 SYGVKD. The CDR3 runs to 14 residues. With V trimmed by 5 bases and J by 3 bases, 4 bases remained unmatched. CDR3 residues: CAISIQRDYNEQFF. CDR3 in DNA: TGTGCCATCAGTATCCAGCGGGACTACAATGAGCAGTTCTTC.

The CDR3 DNA reads as TGTGCCAGCAGTGACGCGGCAGCTGCCTCTTACAATGAGCAGTTCTTC. Its translation: CASSDAAAASYNEQFF. The chain has TRBV6-4 and TRBJ2-1, with D unresolved. This CDR3 is 16 amino acids long. Trimming took 2 bases from V and 4 from J, leaving 15 bases between them. Per the germline V gene, CDR1 is MRHNA and CDR2 is SNTAGT.

The chain links TRBV5-1 to TRBJ2-7; 8 nucleotides agree with TRBD2. Trimming took 6 bases from V and 1 from J; bases not matched to a gene: 9. The length of the CDR3 is 15 residues. The V gene's germline CDR1 is SGHRS and CDR2 YFSETQ. The CDR3 region has the DNA TGCGCCAGCACCTCGGGAGGGCCTCGGTCCTACGAGCAGTACTTC. It codes for CASTSGGPRSYEQYF.

This chain joins TRBV6-5 and TRBJ2-7, with D perhaps TRBD2 (6 bases). The V and J ends lost 7 bases and 1 base respectively, with 14 bases between them. In germline, CDR1 is MNHEY, CDR2 SVGAGI. The CDR3 sequence is 14 residues long. This CDR3 reads CASNEAGRSYEQYF. As DNA, the CDR3 is TGTGCCAGCAACGAGGCTGGGAGGTCCTACGAGCAGTACTTC.

Concerning this clone itself: It is unclear where the CDR3 begins or ends on the DNA, so no DNA is shown, and the CDR3 is as TCRdb lists it. The rearrangement joins TRBV19 to TRBJ2-5; no DNA check was done on the table's D call, TRBD2. CDR1 is LNHDA and CDR2 is SQIVND in the germline V gene (reference sequence). The CDR3 spans 17 amino acids, including both terminal residues. The CDR3 reads CASSIRLAGGFLETQYF.

This chain uses TRBV6-5 with TRBJ1-5; 8 bases are shared with TRBD1. The ends lost 6 bases at V and 3 bases at J; junction bases unmatched: 4. This CDR3 has 14 amino acids. The V gene's germline CDR1 is MNHEY and CDR2 SVGAGI. CDR3 DNA sequence: TGTGCCAGCAGGCGGACAGGGTACAATCAGCCCCAGCATTTT. It specifies CASRRTGYNQPQHF.

The chain recombines TRBV29-1 with TRBJ2-6; tentatively, D is TRBD2 (6 bases). V was pared by 6 bases and J by 0 bases, with 15 bases between. This CDR3 contains 16 residues. Germline lookup yields CDR1 SQVTM and CDR2 ANQGSEA. The CDR3 is CSVRRGSDSGANVLTF. CDR3 nucleotides: TGCAGCGTGAGGCGGGGATCCGACTCTGGGGCCAACGTCCTGACTTTC.

This chain uses TRBV27 with TRBJ1-1; no clear D gene. The CDR3 runs 13 residues. The germline V gene has CDR1 MNHEY and CDR2 SMNVEV (reference sequence). Trimming took 5 bases from V and 4 from J, leaving 11 bases between them. The CDR3 is CASSLRRVTEAFF. DNA of the CDR3: TGTGCCAGCAGTCTCCGAAGAGTCACTGAAGCTTTCTTT.

The genes are TRBV6-5 and TRBJ2-7; maybe TRBD1 (5 bases). CDR3 length: 12 amino acids. The germline gives CDR1 MNHEY, CDR2 SVGAGI. V lost 6 bases and J 6 bases, leaving 12 bases between the germline ends. The CDR3 sequence is CASRKIRGEQYF. The CDR3 DNA sequence: TGTGCCAGCAGAAAGATTAGGGGCGAGCAGTACTTC.

This sequence joins TRBV6-5 and TRBJ1-3; 7 nucleotides agree with TRBD1. The trim removed 5 bases at V and 2 bases at J, leaving 6 bases unmatched. Germline V gives CDR1 MNHEY, CDR2 SVGAGI. This CDR3 has 15 amino acids. The CDR3 nucleotides read TGTGCCAGCAGTCCGACAGGGTTAACTGGAAACACCATATATTTT. This sequence encodes CASSPTGLTGNTIYF.

The chain carries TRBV6-6 and TRBJ2-2, with a possible D match to TRBD1 (5 bases). This CDR3 spans 13 amino acids. The germline V and J ends were trimmed by 5 bases and 4 bases, with 8 bases remaining between them. Germline V gives CDR1 MNHNY, CDR2 SVGAGI (reference sequence). The CDR3 sequence is CASSDSLTGELFF. As DNA, the CDR3 is TGTGCCAGCAGTGACAGCCTCACCGGGGAGCTGTTTTTT.

This clone was counted once. V gene TRBV21-1 combines with J gene TRBJ2-7; the D segment call TRBD1 is taken from the table without a DNA check. TRBV21-1 is a pseudogene segment. This CDR3 is 15 amino acids long. The CDR3 here is CASSKWVGASYEQYF. In DNA form, the CDR3 reads TGTGCCAGCAGCAAGTGGGTTGGGGCCTCCTACGAGCAGTACTTC.

The chain has TRBV9 and TRBJ2-7; 10 bases map to TRBD2. Germline assignment: CDR1 SGDLS and CDR2 YYNGEE. The CDR3 extends over 15 amino acids. The ends lost 3 bases at V and 2 bases at J; junction bases unmatched: 5. CDR3 coding DNA: TGTGCCAGCAGCGCAAACAGCGGGAGGGCCTACGAGCAGTACTTC. Its protein is CASSANSGRAYEQYF. Looking up the rest from reference TRBV9 and TRBJ2-7 gives the full variable domain: DSGVTQTPKHLITATGQRVTLRCSPRSGDLSVYWYQQSLDQGLQFLIQYYNGEERAKGNILERFSAQQFPDLHSELNLSSLELGDSALYFCASSANSGRAYEQYFGPGTRLTVT.

The V gene is TRBV25-1, the J gene TRBJ2-7; possibly TRBD1 for D (6 bases). This CDR3 has 14 amino acids. Germline CDR1 is MGHDK and CDR2 is SYGVNS. V was trimmed by 9 bases and J by 0 bases, leaving 15 bases between them. The CDR3 spells CASKGTFGSYEQYF. DNA of the CDR3: TGTGCCAGTAAAGGGACATTTGGCTCCTACGAGCAGTACTTC.

The chain joins TRBV28 to TRBJ1-6, with TRBD1 as a possible D gene (5 bases). Germline V gene data show CDR1 as MDHEN and CDR2 as SYDVKM. Trimming took off 7 bases at V and 1 base at J, with 17 bases between the two ends. The CDR3 is 17 residues long. CDR3 sequence reads: CASIRHLGGSYNSPLHF. The DNA of the CDR3 is TGTGCCAGCATAAGGCATTTGGGGGGTTCCTATAATTCACCCCTCCACTTT.

The V call is TRBV15, the J call TRBJ1-2; 7 bases fit TRBD1. CDR1 and CDR2 (germline): LNHNV, YYDKDF (reference sequence). V lost 6 bases and J lost 5; bases outside the gene matches: 6. The CDR3 is 13 amino acids. CDR3 DNA sequence: TGTGCCACCAGGCGTACAGGGGTTTATGGCTACACCTTC. This codes for CATRRTGVYGYTF.

The rearrangement joins TRBV12-5 to TRBJ2-5; 9 bases align to TRBD1. Germline loops: CDR1 LGHNT, CDR2 FRNRAP. The junction had 6 bases not matched to a gene; V was cut back by 5 bases and J by 5 bases. The CDR3 spans 14 residues. The CDR3 loop is CASGAGTGKETQYF. The CDR3 coding sequence is TGTGCTAGTGGTGCCGGGACAGGGAAGGAGACCCAGTACTTC.